This T cell receptor (beta chain) was retrieved from a study of tumor and adjacent non-tumor tissue in lung cancer. About the research overall: There were fewer than 15 adenocarcinoma, a couple of squamous cell carcinoma and 1 small cell lung cancer cases.

This CDR3 is 14 amino acids long. V lost 0 bases and J lost 8, with 11 bases in between. Looked up from germline, CDR1 is SGHDN and CDR2 is FVKESK. A modified ARM-PCR protocol with three rounds of nested PCR amplified TCRbeta. TCRdb ran MiXCR on the multiplex PCR reads and lists one entry per CDR3 protein. The sample yields about 67,000 distinct CDR3 sequences, more than 75% seen once. This sample's RNA came from whole unsorted tissue. The normal lung tissue was taken more than 3 cm from the tumor edge. Between August and November 2014, newly diagnosed, chemotherapy-naive lung cancer patients underwent thoracic surgery in China. This clonotype showed up many times. Antigen specificity is unknown. Findings and limits, study-wide: Tumor tissue had significantly higher TCR diversity than normal lung.

The sample was distant non-tumor lung tissue. The V gene is TRBV14, the J gene TRBJ2-1; a weak D match, TRBD1 (5 bases). This clonotype was sampled from a man between 60 and 70 years old with non-small cell lung cancer. The CDR3 spells CASSQDNQGHEQFF. CDR3 DNA sequence: TGTGCCAGCAGCCAAGATAATCAGGGCCATGAGCAGTTCTTC.